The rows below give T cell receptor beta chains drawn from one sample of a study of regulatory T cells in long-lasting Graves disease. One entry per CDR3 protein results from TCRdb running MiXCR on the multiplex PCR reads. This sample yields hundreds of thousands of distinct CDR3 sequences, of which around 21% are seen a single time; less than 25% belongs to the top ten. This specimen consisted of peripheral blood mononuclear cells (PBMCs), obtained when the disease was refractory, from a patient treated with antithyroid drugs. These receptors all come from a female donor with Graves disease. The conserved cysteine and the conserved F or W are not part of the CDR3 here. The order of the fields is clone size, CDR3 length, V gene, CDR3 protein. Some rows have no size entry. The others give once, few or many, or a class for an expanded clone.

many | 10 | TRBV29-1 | SVWRSSKTQY
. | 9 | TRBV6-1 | ATYFEGIQY
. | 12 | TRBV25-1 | ASTPPGGEETQY
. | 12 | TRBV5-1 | ASSSDGGVETQY
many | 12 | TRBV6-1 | ASSESGGAYEQY
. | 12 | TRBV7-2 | ASSPRGRDTEAF
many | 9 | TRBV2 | ASRLMAEQY
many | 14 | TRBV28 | ASSGAGTGVQETQY
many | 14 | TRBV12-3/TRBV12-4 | ASSLYGTRGLETQY
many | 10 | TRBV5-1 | ASSGVTGELF
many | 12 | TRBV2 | ASSDRTGGYIQY
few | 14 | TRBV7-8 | ASSLGPTGPNTEAF
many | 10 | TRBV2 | ASRGTGPEAF
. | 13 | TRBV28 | ASSIRTGRHEKLF
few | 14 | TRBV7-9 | ASSLGLAGRAGELF
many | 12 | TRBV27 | ASSYRGRGTEAF
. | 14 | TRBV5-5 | ASSLVVHRGNTEAF
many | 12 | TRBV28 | ASSPVGANYGYT
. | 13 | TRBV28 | ASGRAESSYNEQF
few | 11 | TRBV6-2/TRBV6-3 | ASGYYRGYEQY
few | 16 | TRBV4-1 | ASSHQATGTDYNSPLH
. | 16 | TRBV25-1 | ASSDSQDRLRVNSPLH
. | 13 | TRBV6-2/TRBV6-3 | ASSENTSGSEEQY
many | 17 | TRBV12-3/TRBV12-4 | ASSFTKGSGSGVSYEQY
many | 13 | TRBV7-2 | ASSPPGLAGDEQY
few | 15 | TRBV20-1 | SATRDRRPATNEKLF
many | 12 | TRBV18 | ASSPGAEEETQY
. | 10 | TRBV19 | ASSQAPGELF
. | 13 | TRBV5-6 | ASSFRQGVWEKLF
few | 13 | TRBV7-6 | ASSKTSGNSYEQY
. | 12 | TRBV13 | ASSLIHDKYEQY
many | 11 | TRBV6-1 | ASRKEIGETQY
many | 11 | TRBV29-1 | SDSEVSQNIQY
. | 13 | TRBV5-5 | ASSQNDLGNQPQH
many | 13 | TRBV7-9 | ASSSQGLSDYGYT
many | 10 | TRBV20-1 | SAVTGSGAQY
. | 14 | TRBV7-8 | ASSPDRGGANYEQY
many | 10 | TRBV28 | ASSSYILEAF
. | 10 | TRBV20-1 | NIAGGKDTQY
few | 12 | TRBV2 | ASSFDLYSYEQY